This T cell receptor (beta chain) was identified in a study of CD8 T cells in ankylosing spondylitis. Study findings and constraints: For ankylosing spondylitis blood, a TCR beta motif of fewer than 10 highly homologous variants appeared characteristic.

This CDR3 has 14 amino acids. The V gene end was trimmed by 5 bases and the J gene end by 2 bases; junction bases not matched to a gene: 9. CDR1 and CDR2 from the germline V gene are SQVTM and ANQGSEA. TCRdb itself ran the 5' RACE reads through MiXCR, one entry per CDR3 protein. The sample holds 150,000 to 200,000 distinct CDR3 sequences, roughly 11% seen once. The sample holds many counts of this clonotype. Its antigen is not known. This receptor was identified in a male donor with ankylosing spondylitis or in good health (not recorded which). The chain couples TRBV29-1 to TRBJ2-7; 7 positions agree with TRBD1. The sequenced material came from blood, either unsorted or a sorted T cell fraction (not recorded which). CDR3 in DNA: TGCAGCGTTATGGACAGGAACCCTCCCTACGAGCAGTACTTC. Protein sequence: CSVMDRNPPYEQYF.